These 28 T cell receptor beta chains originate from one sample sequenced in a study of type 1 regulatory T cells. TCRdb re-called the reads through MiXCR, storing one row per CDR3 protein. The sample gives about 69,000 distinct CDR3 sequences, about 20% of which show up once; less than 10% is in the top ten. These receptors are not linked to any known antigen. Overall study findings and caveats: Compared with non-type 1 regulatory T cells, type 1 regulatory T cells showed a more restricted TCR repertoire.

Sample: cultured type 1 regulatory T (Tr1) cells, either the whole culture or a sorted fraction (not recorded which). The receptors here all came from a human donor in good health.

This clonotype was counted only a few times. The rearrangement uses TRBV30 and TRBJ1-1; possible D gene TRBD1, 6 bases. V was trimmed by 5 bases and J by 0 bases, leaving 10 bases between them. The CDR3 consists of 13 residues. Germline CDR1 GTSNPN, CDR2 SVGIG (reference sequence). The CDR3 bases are TGTGCCTGGGTTGGACAGTTGAACACTGAAGCTTTCTTT. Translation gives CAWVGQLNTEAFF.

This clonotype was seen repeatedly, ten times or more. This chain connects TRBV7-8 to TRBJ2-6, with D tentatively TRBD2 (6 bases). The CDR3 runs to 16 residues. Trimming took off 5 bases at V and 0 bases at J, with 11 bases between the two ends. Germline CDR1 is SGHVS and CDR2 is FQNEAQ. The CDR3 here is CASSRRGYSGANVLTF. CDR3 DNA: TGTGCCAGCAGCCGGAGGGGCTACTCTGGGGCCAACGTCCTGACTTTC.

The CDR3, as DNA: TGTGCCAGCTCGCCGACAGGGGGCATTAGCGGGAGCTCCTACAATGAGCAGTTCTTC. Amino acids: CASSPTGGISGSSYNEQFF. This sequence joins TRBV18 and TRBJ2-1; D perhaps matches TRBD1 (10 bases). Germline CDR1 reads KGHSH; CDR2 reads LQKENI. This CDR3 is built from 19 residues. V shed 6 bases and J shed 0 bases, with 24 bases lying between them.

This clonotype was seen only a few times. CDR3 coding DNA: TGCGCCAGCTCCCGAAAGCACTATGGCTACACCTTC. Protein: CASSRKHYGYTF. The chain joins TRBV5-1 to TRBJ1-2; no clear D. The CDR3 runs 12 residues. V was shortened by 7 bases and J by 3 bases, with 10 bases between the two germline ends. Germline lookup yields CDR1 SGHRS and CDR2 YFSETQ.

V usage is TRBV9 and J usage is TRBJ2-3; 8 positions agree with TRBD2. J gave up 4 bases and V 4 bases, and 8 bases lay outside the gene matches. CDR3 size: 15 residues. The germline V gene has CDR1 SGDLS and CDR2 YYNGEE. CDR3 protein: CASSPLVSGADTQYF. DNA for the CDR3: TGTGCCAGCAGCCCCCTGGTTAGCGGGGCAGATACGCAGTATTTT.

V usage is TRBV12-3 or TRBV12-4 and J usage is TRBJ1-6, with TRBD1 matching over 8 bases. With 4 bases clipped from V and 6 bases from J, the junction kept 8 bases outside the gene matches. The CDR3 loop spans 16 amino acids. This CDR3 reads CASSWDRPAGNSPLHF. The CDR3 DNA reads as TGTGCCAGCAGTTGGGACAGGCCCGCGGGTAATTCACCCCTCCACTTT.

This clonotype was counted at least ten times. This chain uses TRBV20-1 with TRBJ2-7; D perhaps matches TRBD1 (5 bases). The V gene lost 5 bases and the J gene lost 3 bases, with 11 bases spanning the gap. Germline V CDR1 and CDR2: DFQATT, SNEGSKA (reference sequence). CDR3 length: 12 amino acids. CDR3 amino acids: CSAPKGVYEQYF. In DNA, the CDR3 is TGCAGTGCTCCCAAAGGGGTCTACGAGCAGTACTTC.

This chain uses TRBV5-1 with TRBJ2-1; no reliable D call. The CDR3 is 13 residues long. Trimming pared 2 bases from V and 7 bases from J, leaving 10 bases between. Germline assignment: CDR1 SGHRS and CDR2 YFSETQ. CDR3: CASSFGRVNEQFF. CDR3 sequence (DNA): TGCGCCAGCAGCTTTGGAAGGGTAAATGAGCAGTTCTTC.

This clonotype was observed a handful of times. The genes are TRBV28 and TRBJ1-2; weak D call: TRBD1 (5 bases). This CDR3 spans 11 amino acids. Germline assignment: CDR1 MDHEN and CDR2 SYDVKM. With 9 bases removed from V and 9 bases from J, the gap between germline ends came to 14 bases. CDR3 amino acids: CASNEGASYTF. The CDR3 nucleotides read TGTGCCAGTAACGAAGGGGCAAGCTACACCTTC.

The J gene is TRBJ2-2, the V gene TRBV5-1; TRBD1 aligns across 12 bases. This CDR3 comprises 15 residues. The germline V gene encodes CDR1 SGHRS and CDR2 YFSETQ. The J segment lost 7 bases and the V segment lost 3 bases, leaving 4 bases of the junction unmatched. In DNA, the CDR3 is TGCGCCAGCAGCTCACGGGACAGGGGGCGCGGGGAGCTGTTTTTT. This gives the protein CASSSRDRGRGELFF.

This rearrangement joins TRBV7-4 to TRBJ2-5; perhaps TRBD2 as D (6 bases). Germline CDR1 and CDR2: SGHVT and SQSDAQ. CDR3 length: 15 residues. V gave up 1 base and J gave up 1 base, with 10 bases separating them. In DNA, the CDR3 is TGTGCCAGCAGCTTAGTACTAGCCCCCCAAGAGACCCAGTACTTC. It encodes CASSLVLAPQETQYF.

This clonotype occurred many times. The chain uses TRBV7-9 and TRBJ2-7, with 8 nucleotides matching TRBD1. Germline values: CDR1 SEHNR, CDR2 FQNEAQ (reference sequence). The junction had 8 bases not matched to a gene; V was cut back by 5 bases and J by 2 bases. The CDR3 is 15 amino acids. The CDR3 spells CASSPQLTGAYEQYF. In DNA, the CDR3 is TGTGCCAGCAGCCCGCAATTGACAGGGGCCTACGAGCAGTACTTC.

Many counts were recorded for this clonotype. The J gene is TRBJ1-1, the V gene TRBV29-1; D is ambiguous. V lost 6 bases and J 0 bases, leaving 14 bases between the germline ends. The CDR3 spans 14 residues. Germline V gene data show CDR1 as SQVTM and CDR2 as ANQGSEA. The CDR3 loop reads CSVAVLRMNTEAFF. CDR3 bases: TGCAGCGTCGCGGTCCTCCGTATGAACACTGAAGCTTTCTTT.

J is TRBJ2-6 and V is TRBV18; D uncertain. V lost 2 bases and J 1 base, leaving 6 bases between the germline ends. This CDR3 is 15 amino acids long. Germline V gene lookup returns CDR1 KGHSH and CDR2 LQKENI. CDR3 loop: CASSPARSGANVLTF. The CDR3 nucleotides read TGTGCCAGCTCACCAGCCCGTTCTGGGGCCAACGTCCTGACTTTC.

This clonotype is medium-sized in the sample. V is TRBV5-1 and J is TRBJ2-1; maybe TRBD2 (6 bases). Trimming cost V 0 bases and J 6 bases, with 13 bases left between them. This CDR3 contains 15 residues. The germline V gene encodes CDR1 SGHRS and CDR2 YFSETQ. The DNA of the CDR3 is TGCGCCAGCAGCTTGGGTTCGGGAGCGCCCAATGAGCAGTTCTTC. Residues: CASSLGSGAPNEQFF.

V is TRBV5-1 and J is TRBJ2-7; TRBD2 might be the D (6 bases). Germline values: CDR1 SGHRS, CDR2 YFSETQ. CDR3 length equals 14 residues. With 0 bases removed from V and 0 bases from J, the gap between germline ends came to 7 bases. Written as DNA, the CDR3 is TGCGCCAGCAGCTTGGTCGGGAGCTCCTACGAGCAGTACTTC. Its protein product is CASSLVGSSYEQYF.

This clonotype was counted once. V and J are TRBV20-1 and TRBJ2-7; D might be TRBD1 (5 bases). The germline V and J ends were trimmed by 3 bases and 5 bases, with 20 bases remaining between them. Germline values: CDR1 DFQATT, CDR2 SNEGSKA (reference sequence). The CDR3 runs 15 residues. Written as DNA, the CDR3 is TGCAGTGCTAGGCCATTCCGACAGCGAGACCACGAGCAGTACTTC. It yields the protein CSARPFRQRDHEQYF.

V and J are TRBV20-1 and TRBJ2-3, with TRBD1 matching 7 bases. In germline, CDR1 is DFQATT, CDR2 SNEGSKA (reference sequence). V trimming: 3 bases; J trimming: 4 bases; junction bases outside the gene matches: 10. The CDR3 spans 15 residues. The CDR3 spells CSASYRQGVPDTQYF. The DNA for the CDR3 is TGCAGTGCTAGTTATCGGCAGGGGGTCCCAGATACGCAGTATTTT.

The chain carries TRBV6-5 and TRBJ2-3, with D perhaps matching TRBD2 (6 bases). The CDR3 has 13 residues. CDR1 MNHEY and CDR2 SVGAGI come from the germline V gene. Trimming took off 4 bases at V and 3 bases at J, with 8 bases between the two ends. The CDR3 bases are TGTGCCAGCAGTTCGACTAGTACAGATACGCAGTATTTT. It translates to CASSSTSTDTQYF.

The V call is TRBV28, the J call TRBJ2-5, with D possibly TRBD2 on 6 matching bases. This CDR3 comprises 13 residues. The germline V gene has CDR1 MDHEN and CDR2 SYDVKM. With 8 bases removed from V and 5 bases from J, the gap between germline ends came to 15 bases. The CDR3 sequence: CASVFSGAETQYF. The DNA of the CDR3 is TGTGCCAGCGTATTTAGCGGAGCGGAGACCCAGTACTTC.

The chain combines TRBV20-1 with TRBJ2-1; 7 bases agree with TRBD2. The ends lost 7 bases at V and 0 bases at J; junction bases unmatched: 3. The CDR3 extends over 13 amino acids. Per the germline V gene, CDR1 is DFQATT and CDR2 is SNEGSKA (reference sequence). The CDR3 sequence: CSEAGSSYNEQFF. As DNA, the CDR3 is TGCAGTGAAGCGGGGAGCTCCTACAATGAGCAGTTCTTC.

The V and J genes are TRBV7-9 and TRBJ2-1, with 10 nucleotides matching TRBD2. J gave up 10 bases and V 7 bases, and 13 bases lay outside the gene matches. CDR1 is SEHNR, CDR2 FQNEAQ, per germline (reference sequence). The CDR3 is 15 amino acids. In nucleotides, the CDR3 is TGTGCCAGCACCGAGGAGGGGACTAGCGCAGAGGAGCAGTTCTTC. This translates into CASTEEGTSAEEQFF.

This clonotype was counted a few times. DNA of the CDR3: TGCGCCAGCAGCTTGATCGGGACCGGGGAGCTGTTTTTT. This gives the protein CASSLIGTGELFF. V usage is TRBV5-1 and J usage is TRBJ2-2; no reliable D call. Germline CDR1 SGHRS, CDR2 YFSETQ. The CDR3 spans 13 residues. Trimming shortened V by 1 base and J by 5 bases, and 6 bases separated the two germline ends.

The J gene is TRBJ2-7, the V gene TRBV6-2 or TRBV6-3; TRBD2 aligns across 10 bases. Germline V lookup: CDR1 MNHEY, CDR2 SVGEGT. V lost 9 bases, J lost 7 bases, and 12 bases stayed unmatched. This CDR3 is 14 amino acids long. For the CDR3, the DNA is TGTGCCAGTAAGACCGGGACTAGCGCGTCGGAGCAGTACTTC. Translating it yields CASKTGTSASEQYF.

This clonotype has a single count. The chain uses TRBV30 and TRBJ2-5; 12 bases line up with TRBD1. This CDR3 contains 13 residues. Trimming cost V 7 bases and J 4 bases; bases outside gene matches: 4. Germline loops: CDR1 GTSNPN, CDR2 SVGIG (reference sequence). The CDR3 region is CAFGTGGLETQYF. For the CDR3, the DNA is TGTGCCTTCGGGACAGGGGGCTTAGAGACCCAGTACTTC.

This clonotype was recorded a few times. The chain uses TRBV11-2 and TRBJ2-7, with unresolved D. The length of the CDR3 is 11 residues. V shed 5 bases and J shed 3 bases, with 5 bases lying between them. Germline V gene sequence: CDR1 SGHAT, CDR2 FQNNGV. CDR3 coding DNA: TGTGCCAGCAGCACCCTCTACGAGCAGTACTTC. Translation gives CASSTLYEQYF.

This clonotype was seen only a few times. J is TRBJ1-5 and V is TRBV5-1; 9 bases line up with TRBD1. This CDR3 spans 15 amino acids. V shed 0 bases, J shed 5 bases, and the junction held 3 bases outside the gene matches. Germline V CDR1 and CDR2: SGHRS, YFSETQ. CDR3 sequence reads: CASSLEGQGHQPQHF. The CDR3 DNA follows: TGCGCCAGCAGCTTGGAGGGACAGGGCCATCAGCCCCAGCATTTT.

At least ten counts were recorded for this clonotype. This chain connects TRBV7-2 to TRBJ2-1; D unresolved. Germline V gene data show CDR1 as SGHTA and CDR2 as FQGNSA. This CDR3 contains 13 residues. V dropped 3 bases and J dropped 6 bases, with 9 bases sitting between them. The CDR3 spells CASSFNSLNEQFF. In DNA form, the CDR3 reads TGTGCCAGCAGCTTTAACTCCCTCAATGAGCAGTTCTTC.